Reported below is one TCR beta chain. The antigen is unknown. The data stem from a study of shared clonotypes between healthy human individuals. The test was conducted at deep level. Libraries were prepared by immunoSEQ multiplex PCR; TCRdb keeps only in-frame clonotypes and omits some of them. The repertoire includes around 1.9 million clones, about 94% of them detected once, and around 1.8% sits in the top ten. The germline V and J ends were trimmed by 1 base and 0 bases, with 7 bases remaining between them. The CDR3 runs 14 residues. Germline CDR1 and CDR2: MDHEN and SYDVKM. It was CD45RO-negative cells, positively selected for CCR7, that made up naive CD8 cells, with terminally differentiated effector memory CD45RA+ cells excluded. General observations from the study: The four-donor shared clonotypes exceeded non-shared clonotypes in generation probability, with non-shared ones scoring lower. Between several donors, naive CD4 clonotypes were shared at a level of about 5%.

This sequence originates from a man aged 18 to 29 in good health. Some clones in this sample may be carry-over from other donors' samples. Sequencing input: naive CD8+ T cells from PBMCs. The chain employs TRBV28 and TRBJ2-7; no clear D gene. The CDR3 loop reads CASSLFGFSYEQYF. The CDR3 region has the DNA TGTGCCAGCAGTTTATTCGGGTTCTCCTACGAGCAGTACTTC.